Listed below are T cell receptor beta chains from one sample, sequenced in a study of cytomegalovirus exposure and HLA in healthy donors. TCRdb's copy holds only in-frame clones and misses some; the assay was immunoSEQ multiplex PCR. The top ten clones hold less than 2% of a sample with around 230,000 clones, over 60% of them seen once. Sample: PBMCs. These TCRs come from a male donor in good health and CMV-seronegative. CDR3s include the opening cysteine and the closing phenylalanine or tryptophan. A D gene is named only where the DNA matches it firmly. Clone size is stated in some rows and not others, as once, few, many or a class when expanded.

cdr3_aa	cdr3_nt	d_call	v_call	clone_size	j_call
CASSGQLDLLTDTQYF	TGTGCCAGCAGCGGGCAACTAGACCTCTTGACAGATACGCAGTATTTT	NA	TRBV9	NA	TRBJ2-3
CAWTPPQGAETQYF	TGTGCCTGGACGCCGCCCCAGGGGGCCGAGACCCAGTACTTC	TRBD1	TRBV30	few	TRBJ2-5
CASSPTYRDTPLF	TGTGCCAGCTCACCGACGTACCGGGACACTCCTCTCTTC	NA	TRBV18	once	TRBJ2-7
CASSPDGSGGSYEQYF	TGCGCCAGCAGCCCCGATGGTAGCGGGGGTTCCTACGAGCAGTACTTC	TRBD2	TRBV4-3	once	TRBJ2-7
CASSFRTSGGRLETQYF	TGTGCCAGCAGCTTCCGGACTAGCGGGGGCCGGTTGGAGACCCAGTACTTC	TRBD2	TRBV5-6	NA	TRBJ2-5
CASSVGNTNSGNTIYF	TGTGCCAGCAGCGTAGGCAATACAAACTCTGGAAACACCATATATTTT	NA	TRBV9	few	TRBJ1-3
CAWSRQGILLYQPQHF	TGTGCCTGGAGCCGACAGGGTATCCTACTTTATCAGCCCCAGCATTTT	TRBD1	TRBV30	NA	TRBJ1-5
CASSFGRGYGYTF	TGTGCCAGCAGTTTCGGACGGGGATATGGCTACACCTTC	NA	TRBV25-1	many	TRBJ1-2
CASSEMGDRDYGYTF	TGTGCCAGCAGTGAGATGGGGGACAGGGACTATGGCTACACCTTC	TRBD1	TRBV2	NA	TRBJ1-2
CTSSHPGQGDGELFF	TGCACCAGCAGCCACCCGGGACAGGGCGACGGGGAGCTGTTTTTT	NA	TRBV1	NA	TRBJ2-2
CASTSERTGGTETQYF	TGTGCCAGCACATCCGAACGGACAGGGGGCACAGAGACCCAGTACTTC	TRBD1	TRBV7-9	NA	TRBJ2-5
CASSLFGQGQGEQFF	TGTGCCAGCAGCTTATTCGGACAGGGTCAGGGTGAGCAGTTCTTC	TRBD1	TRBV7-3	NA	TRBJ2-1
CASSQEEGYQPQHF	TGCGCCAGCAGCCAAGAAGAGGGATATCAGCCCCAGCATTTT	NA	TRBV4-1	few	TRBJ1-5
CASSLGQGRPYEQYF	TGTGCCAGCAGCTTGGGACAGGGGAGGCCCTACGAGCAGTACTTC	TRBD1	TRBV7-9	NA	TRBJ2-7
CASSPAGTAKGYGYTF	TGTGCCAGCAGCCCAGCCGGGACAGCAAAGGGGTATGGCTACACCTTC	TRBD1	TRBV7-9	NA	TRBJ1-2
CASSTLAAGSYNEQFF	TGTGCCAGTAGTACCCTAGCGGCCGGCTCCTACAATGAGCAGTTCTTC	TRBD2	TRBV19	few	TRBJ2-1
CASSPGSRALYNEQFF	TGCGCCAGCAGCCCTGGATCGCGGGCACTGTACAATGAGCAGTTCTTC	NA	TRBV5-1	NA	TRBJ2-1
CASSLAGGRSYGYTF	TGTGCCAGCAGCTTGGCAGGGGGTAGGAGCTATGGCTACACCTTC	TRBD1	TRBV5-4	NA	TRBJ1-2